Below are 10 T cell receptor beta chains sequenced from a single sample in a study of cytomegalovirus exposure and HLA in healthy donors. Clones were sequenced by immunoSEQ multiplex PCR, and TCRdb holds only the in-frame ones, with some missing. The sample gives approximately 140,000 clones, approximately 86% of which show up once; 8.7% is in the top ten. Sequenced input: PBMCs. These receptors all come from a man in his late teens or twenties in good health and CMV-seropositive.

The V and J genes are TRBV5-1 and TRBJ2-5, with a tentative D call TRBD2 (5 bases). CDR1 and CDR2 (germline): SGHRS, YFSETQ. Trimming cost V 5 bases and J 0 bases, with 17 bases left between them. There are 16 residues in the CDR3. The CDR3 here is CASRFQLSGYQETQYF. Written as DNA, the CDR3 is TGCGCCAGCAGATTCCAGCTTTCGGGGTACCAAGAGACCCAGTACTTC.

The chain carries TRBV15 and TRBJ2-5, with 7 bases identical to TRBD1. This CDR3 is built from 15 residues. CDR1 and CDR2 (germline): LNHNV, YYDKDF (reference sequence). The J segment lost 4 bases and the V segment lost 2 bases, leaving 7 bases of the junction unmatched. For the CDR3, the DNA is TGTGCCACCAGCAGAAACACAGGGGAGCGAGAGACCCAGTACTTC. Translated: CATSRNTGERETQYF. Supplemented by reference TRBV15 and TRBJ2-5, the full variable domain reads DAMVIQNPRYQVTQFGKPVTLSCSQTLNHNVMYWYQQKSSQAPKLLFHYYDKDFNNEADTPDNFQSRRPNTSFCFLDIRSPGLGDTAMYLCATSRNTGERETQYFGPGTRLLVL.

This clone was picked up a small number of times. This chain uses TRBV7-6 with TRBJ2-7; D may be TRBD2 (6 bases). CDR3 size: 16 residues. Germline CDR1 is SGHVS and CDR2 is FNYEAQ. The germline V and J ends were trimmed by 5 bases and 4 bases, with 21 bases remaining between them. CDR3 sequence (DNA): TGTGCCAGCAGCCCTGGAGAGGGCAGGGACTTATACGAGCAGTACTTC. Translated: CASSPGEGRDLYEQYF.

V is TRBV9 and J is TRBJ2-7; 7 bases are shared with TRBD1. J was trimmed by 2 bases and V by 4 bases; bases with no gene match: 6. This CDR3 region has 14 residues. CDR1 and CDR2 from the germline V gene are SGDLS and YYNGEE. The CDR3 is CASSPTGNPYEQYF. For the CDR3, the DNA is TGTGCCAGCAGCCCGACAGGGAACCCCTACGAGCAGTACTTC.

The V call is TRBV27, the J call TRBJ1-1; a weak D match, TRBD1 (6 bases). The germline CDR1 and CDR2 sequences are MNHEY and SMNVEV (reference sequence). Trimming took off 5 bases at V and 1 base at J, with 8 bases between the two ends. The CDR3 runs 13 residues. Here the CDR3 reads CASSQTGNTEAFF. The CDR3 coding sequence is TGTGCCAGCAGTCAGACAGGGAACACTGAAGCTTTCTTT.

This clone was counted only a few times. The rearrangement links TRBV2 to TRBJ1-5; 7 nucleotides match TRBD1. Germline CDR1 SNHLY, CDR2 FYNNEI. V shed 6 bases and J 6 bases; nucleotides not matched to a gene: 8. The CDR3 has 14 residues. The CDR3 bases are TGTGCCAGCAGCCAAGACAGGGCGGGTCAGCCCCAGCATTTT. This gives the protein CASSQDRAGQPQHF. Supplemented by reference TRBV2 and TRBJ1-5, the full variable domain reads EPEVTQTPSHQVTQMGQEVILRCVPISNHLYFYWYRQILGQKVEFLVSFYNNEISEKSEIFDDQFSVERPDGSNFTLKIRSTKLEDSAMYFCASSQDRAGQPQHFGDGTRLSIL.

This chain joins TRBV10-2 and TRBJ1-5; no clear D. Trimming took off 6 bases at V and 4 bases at J, with 13 bases between the two ends. The CDR3 contains 14 residues. The germline gives CDR1 WSHSY, CDR2 SAAADI. The CDR3 is CASRREGSNQPQHF. CDR3 DNA sequence: TGCGCCAGCAGACGAGAAGGGAGTAATCAGCCCCAGCATTTT.

The chain carries TRBV18 and TRBJ2-3, with TRBD1 matching 12 bases. The CDR3 sequence is 20 residues long. V lost 3 bases and J lost 3; bases outside the gene matches: 16. The germline V gene has CDR1 KGHSH and CDR2 LQKENI. The CDR3 sequence is CASSPTRGTGGHALTDTQYF. The CDR3 DNA follows: TGTGCCAGCTCACCCACCCGGGGGACAGGGGGCCACGCACTGACAGATACGCAGTATTTT.

The J gene is TRBJ2-7, the V gene TRBV6-5; 8 positions match TRBD1. The V gene end was trimmed by 10 bases and the J gene end by 0 bases; junction bases not matched to a gene: 5. This CDR3 is built from 13 residues. Germline assignment: CDR1 MNHEY and CDR2 SVGAGI. The CDR3 coding sequence is TGTGCCACTGCGACAGGGGCCTCCTACGAGCAGTACTTC. The encoded protein is CATATGASYEQYF.

This clone has only one observation. The rearrangement links TRBV19 to TRBJ2-1; no clear D gene. Germline V CDR1 and CDR2: LNHDA, SQIVND (reference sequence). Trimming shortened V by 5 bases and J by 7 bases, and 9 bases separated the two germline ends. The CDR3 spans 12 residues. CDR3 residues: CASSPDGNEQFF. The CDR3 DNA is TGTGCCAGTAGTCCTGACGGGAATGAGCAGTTCTTC.